This T cell receptor beta chain appears in the sequencing data of a study of blood T cells in healthy people across ages. Study-level findings and limits: Expanded clonotype changes were possibly confounded by unknown donor CMV status.

Collection of around 9.3 milliliters of peripheral blood was performed for each donor. In its sample, this clonotype was seen many times. Its antigen is as yet unknown. A J-beta primer mix and a sample-barcoded 5' primer were used in a second PCR of about 7 to 12 cycles. TCRdb re-called the 5' RACE reads with MiXCR, one entry per CDR3 protein. The sample contains 650,000 or so distinct CDR3 sequences, more than 45% of which appear only once. The material sequenced was blood. The TCR originated in a woman older than 75 in good health.

The DNA of the CDR3 is TGTGCCAGCAGCTTGGAACAGTTTCCCTACGAGCAGTACTTC. Encoded protein: CASSLEQFPYEQYF. The chain joins TRBV5-5 to TRBJ2-7; no clear D gene. This CDR3 comprises 14 residues. The germline V gene encodes CDR1 SGHKS and CDR2 YYEKEE (reference sequence). V lost 0 bases and J 2 bases, leaving 9 bases between the germline ends.